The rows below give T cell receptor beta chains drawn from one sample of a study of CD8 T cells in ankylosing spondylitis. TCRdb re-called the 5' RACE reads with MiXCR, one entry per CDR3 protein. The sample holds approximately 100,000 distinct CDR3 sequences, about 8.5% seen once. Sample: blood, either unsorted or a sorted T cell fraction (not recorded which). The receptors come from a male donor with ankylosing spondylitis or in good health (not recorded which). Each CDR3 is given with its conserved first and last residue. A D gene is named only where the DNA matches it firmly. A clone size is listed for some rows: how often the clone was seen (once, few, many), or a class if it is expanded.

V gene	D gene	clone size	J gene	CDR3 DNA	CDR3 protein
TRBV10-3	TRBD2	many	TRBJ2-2	TGTGCCATCAATAGCCTAGCGGGAGTTGGCGGGGAGCTGTTTTTT	CAINSLAGVGGELFF
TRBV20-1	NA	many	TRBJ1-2	TGCAGTGCCATAGCAGGTTTTAACTATGGCTACACCTTC	CSAIAGFNYGYTF
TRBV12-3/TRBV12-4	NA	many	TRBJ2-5	TGTGCCAGCAGTTTACCTCAGGGGGAGACCCAGTACTTC	CASSLPQGETQYF
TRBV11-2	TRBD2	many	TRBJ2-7	TGTGCCAGCAGCTTTAGACATTACACTAGCGGGTCGTCCTACGAGCAGTACTTC	CASSFRHYTSGSSYEQYF
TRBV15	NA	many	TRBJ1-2	TGTGCCACCAGTGAGCAGAGCTATGGCTACACCTTC	CATSEQSYGYTF
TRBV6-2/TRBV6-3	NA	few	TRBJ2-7	TGTGCCAGCAGTTATAAGTACTCCGGGATGGGCGAGCAGTACTTC	CASSYKYSGMGEQYF
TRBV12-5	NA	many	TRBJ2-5	TGTGCTAGTGGTTTGGTAATGGGAGAGACCCAGTACTTC	CASGLVMGETQYF
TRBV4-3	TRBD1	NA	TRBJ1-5	TGCGCCAGCAGCCAAGATTTACAGGGGAGGCCCCAGCATTTT	CASSQDLQGRPQHF
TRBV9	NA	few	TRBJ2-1	TGTGCCAGCAGCGCACCTTCTAGTGAGCAGTTCTTC	CASSAPSSEQFF
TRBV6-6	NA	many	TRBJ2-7	TGTGCCAGCAGTTATCGGGACTCCTACGAGCAGTACTTC	CASSYRDSYEQYF